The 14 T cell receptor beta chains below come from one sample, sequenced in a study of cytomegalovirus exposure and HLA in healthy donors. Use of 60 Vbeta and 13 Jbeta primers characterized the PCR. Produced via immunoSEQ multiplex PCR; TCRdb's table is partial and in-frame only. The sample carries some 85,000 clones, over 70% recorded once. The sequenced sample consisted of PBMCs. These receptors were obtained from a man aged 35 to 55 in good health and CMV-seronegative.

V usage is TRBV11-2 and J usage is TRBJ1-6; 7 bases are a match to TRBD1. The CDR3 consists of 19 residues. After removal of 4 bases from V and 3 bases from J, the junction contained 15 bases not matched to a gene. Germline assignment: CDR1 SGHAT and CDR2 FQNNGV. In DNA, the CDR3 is TGTGCCAGCAGCTCCCTCCCCTACAGGGGAAAGGGCTATAATTCACCCCTCCACTTT. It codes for CASSSLPYRGKGYNSPLHF.

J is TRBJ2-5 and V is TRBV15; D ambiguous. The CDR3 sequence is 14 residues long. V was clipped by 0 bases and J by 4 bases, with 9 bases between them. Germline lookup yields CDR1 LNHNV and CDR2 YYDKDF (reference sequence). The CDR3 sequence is CATSRDNNPETQYF. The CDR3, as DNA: TGTGCCACCAGCAGAGATAACAATCCAGAGACCCAGTACTTC.

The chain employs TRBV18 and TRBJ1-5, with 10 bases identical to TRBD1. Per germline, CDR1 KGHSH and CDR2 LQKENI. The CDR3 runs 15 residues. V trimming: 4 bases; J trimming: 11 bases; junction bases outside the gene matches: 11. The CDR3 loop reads CASSLTTGGPQTQHF. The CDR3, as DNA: TGTGCCAGCTCACTGACGACAGGGGGCCCCCAGACCCAGCATTTT.

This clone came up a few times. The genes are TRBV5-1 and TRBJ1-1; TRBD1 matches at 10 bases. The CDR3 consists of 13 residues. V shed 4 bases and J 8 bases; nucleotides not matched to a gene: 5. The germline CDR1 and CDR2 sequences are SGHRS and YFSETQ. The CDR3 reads CASSPGQGWEAFF. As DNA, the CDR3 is TGCGCCAGCAGCCCGGGACAGGGGTGGGAAGCTTTCTTT.

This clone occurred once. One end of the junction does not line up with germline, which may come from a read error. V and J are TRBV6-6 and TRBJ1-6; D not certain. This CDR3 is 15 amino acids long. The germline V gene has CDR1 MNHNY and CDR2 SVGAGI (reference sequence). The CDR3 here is CASSSPSGNNPPLHF. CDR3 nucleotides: TGTGCCAGCAGTTCCCCGAGCGGAAATAATCCACCCCTCCACTTT.

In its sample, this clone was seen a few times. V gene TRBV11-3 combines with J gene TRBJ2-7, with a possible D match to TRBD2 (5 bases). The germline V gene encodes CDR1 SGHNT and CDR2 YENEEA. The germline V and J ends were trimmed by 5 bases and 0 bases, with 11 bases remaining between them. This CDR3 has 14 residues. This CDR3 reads CASSPEGLSYEQYF. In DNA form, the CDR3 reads TGTGCCAGCAGCCCAGAGGGTCTCTCCTACGAGCAGTACTTC.

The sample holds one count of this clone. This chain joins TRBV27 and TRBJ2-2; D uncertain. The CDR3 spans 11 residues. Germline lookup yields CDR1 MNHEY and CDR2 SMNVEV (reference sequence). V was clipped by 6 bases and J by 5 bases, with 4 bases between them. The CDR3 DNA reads TGTGCCAGCAGGCGGACCGGGGAGCTGTTTTTT. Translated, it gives CASRRTGELFF.

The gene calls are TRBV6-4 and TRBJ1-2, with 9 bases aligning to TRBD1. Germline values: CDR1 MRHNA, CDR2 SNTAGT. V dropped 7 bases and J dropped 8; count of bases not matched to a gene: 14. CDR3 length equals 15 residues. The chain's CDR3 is CASNTGTGTSGGYTF. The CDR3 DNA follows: TGTGCCAGCAATACCGGGACAGGGACCTCGGGGGGCTACACCTTC.

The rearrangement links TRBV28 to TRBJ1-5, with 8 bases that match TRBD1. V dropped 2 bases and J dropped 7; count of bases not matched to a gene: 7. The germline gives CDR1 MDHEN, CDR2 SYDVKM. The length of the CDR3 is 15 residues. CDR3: CASSLQRTGFQPQHF. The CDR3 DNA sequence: TGTGCCAGCAGTTTACAGCGGACAGGGTTCCAGCCCCAGCATTTT. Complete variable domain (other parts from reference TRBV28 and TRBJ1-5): DVKVTQSSRYLVKRTGEKVFLECVQDMDHENMFWYRQDPGLGLRLIYFSYDVKMKEKGDIPEGYSVSREKKERFSLILESASTNQTSMYLCASSLQRTGFQPQHFGDGTRLSIL.

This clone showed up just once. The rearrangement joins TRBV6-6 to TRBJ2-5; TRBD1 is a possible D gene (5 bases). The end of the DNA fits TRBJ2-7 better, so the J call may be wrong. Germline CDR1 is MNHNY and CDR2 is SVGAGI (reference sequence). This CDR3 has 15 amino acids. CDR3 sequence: CASSYDSHSSYEQYF. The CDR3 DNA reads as TGTGCCAGCAGTTACGACAGTCACTCCTCCTACGAGCAGTACTTC.

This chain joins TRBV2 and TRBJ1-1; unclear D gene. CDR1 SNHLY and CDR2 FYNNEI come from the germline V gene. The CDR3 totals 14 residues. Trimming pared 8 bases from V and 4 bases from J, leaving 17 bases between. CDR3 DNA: TGTGCCAGCTCGACTGCCCGGGCGGGCACTGAAGCTTTCTTT. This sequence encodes CASSTARAGTEAFF.

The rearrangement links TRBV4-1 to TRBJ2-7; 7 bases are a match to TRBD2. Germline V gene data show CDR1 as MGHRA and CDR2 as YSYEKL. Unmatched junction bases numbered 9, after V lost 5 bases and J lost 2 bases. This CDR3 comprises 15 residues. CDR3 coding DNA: TGCGCCAGCAGCGCGAGAGTGCGGGGGACCTACGAGCAGTACTTC. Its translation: CASSARVRGTYEQYF.

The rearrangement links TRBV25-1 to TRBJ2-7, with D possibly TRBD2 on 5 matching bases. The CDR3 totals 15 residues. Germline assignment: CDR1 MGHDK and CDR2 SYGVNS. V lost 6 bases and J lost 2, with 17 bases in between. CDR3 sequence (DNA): TGTGCCAGCAGAACCACCGGGATACTCACCTACGAGCAGTACTTC. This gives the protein CASRTTGILTYEQYF.

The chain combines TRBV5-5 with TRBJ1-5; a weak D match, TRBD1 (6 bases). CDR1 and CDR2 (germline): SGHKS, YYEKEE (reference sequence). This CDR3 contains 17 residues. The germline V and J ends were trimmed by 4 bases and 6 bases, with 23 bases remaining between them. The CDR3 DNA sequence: TGTGCCAGCAGCCCTCCCTCGGGGCAGGGAGGGGGTCAGCCCCAGCATTTT. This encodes CASSPPSGQGGGQPQHF.